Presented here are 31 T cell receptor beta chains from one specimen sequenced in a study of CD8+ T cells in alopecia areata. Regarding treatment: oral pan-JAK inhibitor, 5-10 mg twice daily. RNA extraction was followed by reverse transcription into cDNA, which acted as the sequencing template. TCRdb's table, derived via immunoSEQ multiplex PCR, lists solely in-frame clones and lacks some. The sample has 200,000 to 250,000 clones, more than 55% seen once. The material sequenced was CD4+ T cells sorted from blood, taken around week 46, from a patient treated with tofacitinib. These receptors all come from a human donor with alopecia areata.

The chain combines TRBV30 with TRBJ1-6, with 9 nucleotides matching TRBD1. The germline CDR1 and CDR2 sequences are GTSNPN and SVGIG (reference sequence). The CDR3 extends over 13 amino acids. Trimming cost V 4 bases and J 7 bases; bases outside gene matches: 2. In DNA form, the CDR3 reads TGTGCCTGGACAGGGACAGGGAATTCACCCCTCCACTTT. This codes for CAWTGTGNSPLHF.

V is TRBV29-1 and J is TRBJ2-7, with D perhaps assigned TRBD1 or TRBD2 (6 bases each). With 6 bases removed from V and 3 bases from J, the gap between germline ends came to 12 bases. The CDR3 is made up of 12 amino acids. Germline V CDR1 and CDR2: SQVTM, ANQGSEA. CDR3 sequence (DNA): TGCAGCGTGCGGGACACCTACTACGAGCAGTACTTC. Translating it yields CSVRDTYYEQYF.

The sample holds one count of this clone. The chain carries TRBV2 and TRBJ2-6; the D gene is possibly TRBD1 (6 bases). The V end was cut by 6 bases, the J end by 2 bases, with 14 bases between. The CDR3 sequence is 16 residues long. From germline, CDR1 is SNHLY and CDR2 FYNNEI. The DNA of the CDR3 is TGTGCCAGCAGCGGAGAGGGGGTGGCTGGGGCCAACGTCCTGACTTTC. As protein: CASSGEGVAGANVLTF. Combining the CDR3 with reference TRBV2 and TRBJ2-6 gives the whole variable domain EPEVTQTPSHQVTQMGQEVILRCVPISNHLYFYWYRQILGQKVEFLVSFYNNEISEKSEIFDDQFSVERPDGSNFTLKIRSTKLEDSAMYFCASSGEGVAGANVLTFGAGSRLTVL.

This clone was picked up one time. CDR3 loop: CASSHDRISETQYF. CDR3 coding DNA: TGCGCCAGCAGCCATGACAGGATCTCGGAGACCCAGTACTTC. The chain combines TRBV4-3 with TRBJ2-5, with a possible D match to TRBD1 (6 bases). There are 14 residues in the CDR3. V lost 3 bases, J lost 5 bases, and 13 bases lay in between. Per germline, CDR1 LGHNA and CDR2 YSLEER.

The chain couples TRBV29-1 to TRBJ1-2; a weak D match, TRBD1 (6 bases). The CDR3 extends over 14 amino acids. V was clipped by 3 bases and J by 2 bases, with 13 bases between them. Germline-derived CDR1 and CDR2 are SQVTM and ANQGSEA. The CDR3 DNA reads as TGCAGCGTTGATACAGGGCCGGGGAACTATGGCTACACCTTC. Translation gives CSVDTGPGNYGYTF.

CDR3 region: CAVNRGSVETQYF. The CDR3 DNA reads TGTGCCGTCAACAGGGGAAGTGTGGAGACCCAGTACTTC. This sequence joins TRBV6-6 and TRBJ2-5, with 7 bases matching TRBD1. After removal of 11 bases from V and 5 bases from J, the junction contained 11 bases not matched to a gene. The length of the CDR3 is 13 residues. Germline CDR1 is MNHNY and CDR2 is SVGAGI (reference sequence).

The CDR3 sequence is CSGVTRLNTEAFF. The DNA for the CDR3 is TGCAGCGGGGTGACAAGATTGAACACTGAAGCTTTCTTT. The V gene is TRBV29-1, the J gene TRBJ1-1; D gene ambiguous. The CDR3 consists of 13 residues. Germline V gene lookup returns CDR1 SQVTM and CDR2 ANQGSEA. V lost 7 bases to trimming and J lost 0 bases, with 12 bases between them.

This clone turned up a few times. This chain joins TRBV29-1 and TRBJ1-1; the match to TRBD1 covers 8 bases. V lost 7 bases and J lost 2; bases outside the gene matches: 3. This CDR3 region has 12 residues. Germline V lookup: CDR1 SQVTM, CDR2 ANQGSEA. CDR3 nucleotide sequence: TGCAGCGGCGGACAGGGAAACACTGAAGCTTTCTTT. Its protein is CSGGQGNTEAFF.

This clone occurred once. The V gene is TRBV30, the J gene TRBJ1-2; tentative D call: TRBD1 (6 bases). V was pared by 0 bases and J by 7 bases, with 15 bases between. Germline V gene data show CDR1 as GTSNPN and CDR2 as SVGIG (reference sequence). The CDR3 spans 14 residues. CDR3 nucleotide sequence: TGTGCCTGGAGTGTGCTCCAGGGGATGGTTGGCTACACCTTC. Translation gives CAWSVLQGMVGYTF.

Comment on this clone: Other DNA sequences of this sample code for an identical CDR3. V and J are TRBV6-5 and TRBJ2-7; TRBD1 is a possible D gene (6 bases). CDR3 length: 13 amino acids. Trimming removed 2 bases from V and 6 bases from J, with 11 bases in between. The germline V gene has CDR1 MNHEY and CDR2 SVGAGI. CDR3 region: CASSYTQGSEQYF. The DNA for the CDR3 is TGTGCCAGCAGTTACACCCAGGGGAGCGAGCAGTACTTC.

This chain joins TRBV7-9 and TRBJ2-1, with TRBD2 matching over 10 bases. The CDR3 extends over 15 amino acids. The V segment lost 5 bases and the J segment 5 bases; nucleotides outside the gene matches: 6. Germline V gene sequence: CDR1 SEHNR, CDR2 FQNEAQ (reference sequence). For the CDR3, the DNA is TGTGCCAGCAGCCCTAGCGGGGGATCCAACAATGAGCAGTTCTTC. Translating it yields CASSPSGGSNNEQFF.

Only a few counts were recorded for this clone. Here the CDR3 DNA reads TGCAGCGTTACTGGACAGGGGTTTAACTATGGCTACACCTTC. Amino acids: CSVTGQGFNYGYTF. The chain employs TRBV29-1 and TRBJ1-2; TRBD1 matches at 9 bases. CDR1 and CDR2 (germline): SQVTM, ANQGSEA. The CDR3 is 14 amino acids. With V trimmed by 5 bases and J by 1 base, 5 bases remained unmatched.

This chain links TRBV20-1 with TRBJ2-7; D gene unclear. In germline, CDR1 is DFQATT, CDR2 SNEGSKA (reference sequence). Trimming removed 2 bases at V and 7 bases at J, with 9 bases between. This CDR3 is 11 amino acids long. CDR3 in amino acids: CSARSPQEQYF. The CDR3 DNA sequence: TGCAGTGCTAGATCCCCGCAGGAGCAGTACTTC.

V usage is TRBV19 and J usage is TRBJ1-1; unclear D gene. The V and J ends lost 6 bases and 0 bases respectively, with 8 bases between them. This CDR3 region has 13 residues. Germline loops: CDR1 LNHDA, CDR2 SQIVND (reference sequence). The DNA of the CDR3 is TGTGCCAGTAGGGACCGCTTGAACACTGAAGCTTTCTTT. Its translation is CASRDRLNTEAFF.

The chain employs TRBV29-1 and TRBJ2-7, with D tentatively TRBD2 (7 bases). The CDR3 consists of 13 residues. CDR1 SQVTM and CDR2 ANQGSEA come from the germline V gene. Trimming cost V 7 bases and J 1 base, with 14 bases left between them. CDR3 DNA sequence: TGCAGCGGGGGGGGCCGTAATTCCTACGAGCAGTACTTC. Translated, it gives CSGGGRNSYEQYF.

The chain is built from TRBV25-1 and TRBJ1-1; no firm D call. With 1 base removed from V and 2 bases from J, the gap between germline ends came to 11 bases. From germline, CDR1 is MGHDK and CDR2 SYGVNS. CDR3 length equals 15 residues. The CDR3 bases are TGTGCCAGCAGTGAATTGTCGTCGGGTAACACTGAAGCTTTCTTT. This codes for CASSELSSGNTEAFF. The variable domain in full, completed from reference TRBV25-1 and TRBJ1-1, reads EADIYQTPRYLVIGTGKKITLECSQTMGHDKMYWYQQDPGMELHLIHYSYGVNSTEKGDLSSESTVSRIRTEHFPLTLESARPSHTSQYLCASSELSSGNTEAFFGQGTRLTVV.

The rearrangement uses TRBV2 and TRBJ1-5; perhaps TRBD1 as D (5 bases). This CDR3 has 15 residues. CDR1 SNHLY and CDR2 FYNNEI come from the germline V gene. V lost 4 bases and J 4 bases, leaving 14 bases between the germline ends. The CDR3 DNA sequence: TGTGCCAGCAGTGGGGCCCCGGGGGTGAATCAGCCCCAGCATTTT. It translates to CASSGAPGVNQPQHF.

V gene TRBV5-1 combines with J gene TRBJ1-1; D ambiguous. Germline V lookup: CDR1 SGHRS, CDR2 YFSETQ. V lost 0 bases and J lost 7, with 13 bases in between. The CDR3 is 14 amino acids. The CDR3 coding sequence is TGCGCCAGCAGCTTGGCCAAGGAGGGTGGTGAAGCTTTCTTT. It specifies CASSLAKEGGEAFF. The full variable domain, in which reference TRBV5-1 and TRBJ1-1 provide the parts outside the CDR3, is KAGVTQTPRYLIKTRGQQVTLSCSPISGHRSVSWYQQTPGQGLQFLFEYFSETQRNKGNFPGRFSGRQFSNSRSEMNVSTLELGDSALYLCASSLAKEGGEAFFGQGTRLTVV.

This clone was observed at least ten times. CDR3 residues: CSVVVGVNHRADEQFF. The CDR3 region has the DNA TGCAGCGTTGTTGTGGGGGTCAATCATAGGGCAGATGAGCAGTTCTTC. The chain carries TRBV29-1 and TRBJ2-1; either TRBD1 or TRBD2 may fit D (5 bases each). The V gene lost 4 bases and the J gene lost 8 bases, with 24 bases spanning the gap. This CDR3 contains 16 residues. Germline-derived CDR1 and CDR2 are SQVTM and ANQGSEA.

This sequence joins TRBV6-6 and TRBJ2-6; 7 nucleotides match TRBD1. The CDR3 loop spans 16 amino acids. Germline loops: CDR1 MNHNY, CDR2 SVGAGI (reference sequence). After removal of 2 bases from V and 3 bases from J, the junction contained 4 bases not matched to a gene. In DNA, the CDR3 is TGTGCCAGCAGTTACCTTGACAGGGATGGGGCCAACGTCCTGACTTTC. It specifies CASSYLDRDGANVLTF.

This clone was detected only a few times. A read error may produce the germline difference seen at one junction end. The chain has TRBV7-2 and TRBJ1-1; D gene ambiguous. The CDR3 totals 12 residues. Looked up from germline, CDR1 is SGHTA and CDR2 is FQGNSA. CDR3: CASSLATGISVF. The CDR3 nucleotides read TGTGCCAGCAGCTTAGCAACGGGTATAAGCGTCTTT.

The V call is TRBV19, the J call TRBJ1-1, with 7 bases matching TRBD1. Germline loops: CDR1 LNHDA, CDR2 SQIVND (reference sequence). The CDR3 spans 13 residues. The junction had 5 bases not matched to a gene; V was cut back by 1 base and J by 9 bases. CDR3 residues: CASSIGQGGKAFF. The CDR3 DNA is TGTGCCAGTAGTATAGGACAGGGAGGAAAAGCTTTCTTT.

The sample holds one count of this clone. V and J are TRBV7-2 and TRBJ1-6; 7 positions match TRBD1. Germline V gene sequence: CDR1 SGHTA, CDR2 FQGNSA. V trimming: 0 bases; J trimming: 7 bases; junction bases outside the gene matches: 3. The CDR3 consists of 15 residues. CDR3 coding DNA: TGTGCCAGCAGCTTAGCCGGGACAGCCAATTCACCCCTCCACTTT. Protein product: CASSLAGTANSPLHF.

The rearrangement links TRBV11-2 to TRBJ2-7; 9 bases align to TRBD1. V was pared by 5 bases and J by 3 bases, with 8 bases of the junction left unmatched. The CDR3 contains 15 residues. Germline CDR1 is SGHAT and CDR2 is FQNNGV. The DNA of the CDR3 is TGTGCCAGCAGCGTACCGGGACAGGGCGGCTACGAGCAGTACTTC. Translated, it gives CASSVPGQGGYEQYF.

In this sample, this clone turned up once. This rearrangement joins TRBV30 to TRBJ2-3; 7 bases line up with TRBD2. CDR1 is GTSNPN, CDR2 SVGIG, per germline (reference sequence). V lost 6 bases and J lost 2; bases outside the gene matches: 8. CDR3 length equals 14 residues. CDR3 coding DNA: TGTGCCTGCTCCCTAGGGACTATCACAGATACGCAGTATTTT. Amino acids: CACSLGTITDTQYF. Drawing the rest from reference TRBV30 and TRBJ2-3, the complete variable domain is SQTIHQWPATLVQPVGSPLSLECTVEGTSNPNLYWYRQAAGRGLQLLFYSVGIGQISSEVPQNLSASRPQDRQFILSSKKLLLSDSGFYLCACSLGTITDTQYFGPGTRLTVL.

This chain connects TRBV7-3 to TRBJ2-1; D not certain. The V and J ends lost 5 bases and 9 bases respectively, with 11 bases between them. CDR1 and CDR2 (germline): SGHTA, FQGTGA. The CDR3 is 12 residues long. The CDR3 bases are TGTGCCAGCAGCCGCCCAGCCGGTGAGCAGTTCTTC. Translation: CASSRPAGEQFF.

The CDR3 DNA sequence: TGTGCCTGGAGTGTACAGCAGGGGGGGAATCAGCCCCAGCATTTT. It translates to CAWSVQQGGNQPQHF. This rearrangement joins TRBV30 to TRBJ1-5; 7 bases are a match to TRBD1. In germline, CDR1 is GTSNPN, CDR2 SVGIG (reference sequence). After removal of 0 bases from V and 4 bases from J, the junction contained 6 bases not matched to a gene. The CDR3 is made up of 15 amino acids.

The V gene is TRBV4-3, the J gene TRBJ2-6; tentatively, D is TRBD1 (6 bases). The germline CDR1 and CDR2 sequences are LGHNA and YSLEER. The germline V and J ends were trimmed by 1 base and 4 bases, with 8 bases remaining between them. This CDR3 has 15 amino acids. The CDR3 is CASSQGGTGANVLTF. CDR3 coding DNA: TGCGCCAGCAGCCAAGGGGGGACAGGGGCCAACGTCCTGACTTTC.

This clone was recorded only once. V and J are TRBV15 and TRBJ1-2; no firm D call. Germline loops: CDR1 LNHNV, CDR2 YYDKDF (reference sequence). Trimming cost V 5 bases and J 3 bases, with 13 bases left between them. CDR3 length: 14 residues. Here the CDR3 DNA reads TGTGCCACCAGCCCCTTATCGACGGACTATGGCTACACCTTC. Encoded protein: CATSPLSTDYGYTF. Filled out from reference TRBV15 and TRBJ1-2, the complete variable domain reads DAMVIQNPRYQVTQFGKPVTLSCSQTLNHNVMYWYQQKSSQAPKLLFHYYDKDFNNEADTPDNFQSRRPNTSFCFLDIRSPGLGDTAMYLCATSPLSTDYGYTFGSGTRLTVV.

CDR3 nucleotides: TGCGCCAGCAGAGACAGGGGGAACGTCTACGAGCAGTACTTC. Translated, it gives CASRDRGNVYEQYF. This chain connects TRBV10-2 to TRBJ2-7, with 9 bases identical to TRBD1. This CDR3 spans 14 amino acids. V lost 6 bases and J lost 3; bases outside the gene matches: 6. Germline V gives CDR1 WSHSY, CDR2 SAAADI.

The CDR3 nucleotides are TGCGCCAGCAGCTTGGTAGCGACAGCTATGAACACCGGGGAGCTGTTTTTT. It translates to CASSLVATAMNTGELFF. The chain is built from TRBV5-1 and TRBJ2-2; D assignment may be TRBD1 or TRBD2 (5 bases each). CDR3 size: 17 residues. Germline CDR1 reads SGHRS; CDR2 reads YFSETQ. The V and J ends lost 0 bases and 1 base respectively, with 13 bases between them.